This is a list of T cell receptor beta chains from one sample in a study of shared clonotypes between healthy human individuals. Method: immunoSEQ multiplex PCR; TCRdb's copy keeps in-frame clones and lacks some. The sample includes about 600,000 clones, roughly 97% of them seen just once. Source material: naive CD4+ T cells sorted from blood. These receptors were taken from a woman aged 25 to 45 in good health. The CDR3 runs from the conserved cysteine through the conserved F or W. The D gene is left open where the match is weak. Only part of the rows carry a size: once, few, many, or a class if the clone is expanded.

j_call | clone_size | d_call | v_call | cdr3_aa | cdr3_nt
TRBJ1-2 | NA | NA | TRBV4-1 | CASSQGDRYGGYTF | TGCGCCAGCAGCCAGGGCGACCGGTATGGAGGCTACACCTTC
TRBJ1-5 | few | NA | TRBV6-5 | CASSPWGDDQPQHF | TGTGCCAGCAGCCCTTGGGGGGATGATCAGCCCCAGCATTTT
TRBJ2-5 | NA | NA | TRBV5-1 | CASSVIPGSQETQYF | TGCGCCAGCAGCGTGATACCCGGGTCACAAGAGACCCAGTACTTC
TRBJ1-1 | NA | TRBD1 | TRBV15 | CATRARTGVSTEAFF | TGTGCCACCAGGGCCCGTACAGGGGTGTCCACTGAAGCTTTCTTT
TRBJ1-1 | NA | TRBD1 | TRBV27 | CASSSLSWTGMNTEAFF | TGTGCCAGCAGTTCCCTTTCCTGGACAGGGATGAACACTGAAGCTTTCTTT
TRBJ2-7 | NA | NA | TRBV27 | CASSFPPTYEQYF | TGTGCCAGCAGTTTCCCCCCGACGTACGAGCAGTACTTC
TRBJ2-1 | NA | NA | TRBV20-1 | CSARDYNEQFF | TGCAGTGCTAGAGACTACAATGAGCAGTTCTTC
TRBJ2-1 | NA | TRBD1 | TRBV10-2 | CASSDPGTGLWEQFF | TGCGCCAGCAGTGATCCCGGGACAGGGTTGTGGGAGCAGTTCTTC
TRBJ1-5 | NA | NA | TRBV6-5 | CASRYSNQPQHF | TGTGCCAGCAGATATAGCAATCAGCCCCAGCATTTT
TRBJ1-5 | NA | TRBD1 | TRBV9 | CASTLDRGSYSNQPQHF | TGTGCCAGCACCCTGGACAGGGGTTCATATAGCAATCAGCCCCAGCATTTT
TRBJ1-4 | NA | TRBD1 | TRBV28 | CASSSGQGVLATNEKLFF | TGTGCCAGCAGTTCTGGACAGGGGGTACTTGCAACTAATGAAAAACTGTTTTTT
TRBJ2-5 | NA | TRBD1 | TRBV6-6 | CASSYLGQGETQYF | TGTGCCAGCAGTTACTTGGGACAGGGGGAGACCCAGTACTTC
TRBJ1-1 | NA | NA | TRBV6-1 | CASSELQGNTEAFF | TGTGCCAGCAGTGAATTACAGGGGAACACTGAAGCTTTCTTT